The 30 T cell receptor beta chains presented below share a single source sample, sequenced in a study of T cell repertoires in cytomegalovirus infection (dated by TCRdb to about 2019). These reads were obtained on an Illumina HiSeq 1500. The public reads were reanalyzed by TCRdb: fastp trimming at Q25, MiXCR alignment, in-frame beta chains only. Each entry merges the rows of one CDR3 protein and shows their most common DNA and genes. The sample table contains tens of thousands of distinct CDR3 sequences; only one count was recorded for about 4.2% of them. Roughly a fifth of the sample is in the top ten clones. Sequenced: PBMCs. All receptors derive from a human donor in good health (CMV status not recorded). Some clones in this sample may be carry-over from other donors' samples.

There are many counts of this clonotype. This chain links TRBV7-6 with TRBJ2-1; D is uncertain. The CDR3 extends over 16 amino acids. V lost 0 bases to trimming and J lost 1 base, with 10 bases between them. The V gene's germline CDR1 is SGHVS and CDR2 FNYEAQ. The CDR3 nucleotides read TGTGCCAGCAGCTTAGCGGCCGGCCCTTCCTACAATGAGCAGTTCTTC. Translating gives CASSLAAGPSYNEQFF.

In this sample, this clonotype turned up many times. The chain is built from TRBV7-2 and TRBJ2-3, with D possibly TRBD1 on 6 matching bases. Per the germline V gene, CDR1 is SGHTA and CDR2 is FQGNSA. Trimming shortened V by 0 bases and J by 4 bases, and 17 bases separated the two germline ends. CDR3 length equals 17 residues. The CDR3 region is CASSLARAGVGADTQYF. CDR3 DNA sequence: TGTGCCAGCAGCTTAGCGCGGGCAGGGGTTGGTGCAGATACGCAGTATTTT.

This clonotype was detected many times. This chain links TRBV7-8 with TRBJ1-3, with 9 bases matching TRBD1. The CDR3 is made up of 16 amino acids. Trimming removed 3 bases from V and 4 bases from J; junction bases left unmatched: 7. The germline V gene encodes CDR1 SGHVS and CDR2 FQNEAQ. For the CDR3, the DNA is TGTGCCAGCAGCTTCAGCCGGGACAGGGAAGGAAACACCATATATTTT. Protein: CASSFSRDREGNTIYF.

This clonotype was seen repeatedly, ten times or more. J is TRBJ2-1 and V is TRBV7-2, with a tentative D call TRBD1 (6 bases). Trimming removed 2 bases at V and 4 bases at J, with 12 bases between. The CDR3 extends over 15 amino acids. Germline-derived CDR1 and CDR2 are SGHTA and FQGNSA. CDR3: CASSLTRGGYNEQFF. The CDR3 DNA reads TGTGCCAGCAGCTTAACCAGGGGCGGTTACAATGAGCAGTTCTTC.

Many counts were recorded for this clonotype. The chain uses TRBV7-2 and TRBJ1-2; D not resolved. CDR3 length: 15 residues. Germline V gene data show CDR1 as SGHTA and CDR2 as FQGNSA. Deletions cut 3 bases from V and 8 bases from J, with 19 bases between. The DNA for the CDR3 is TGTGCCAGCAGCTTTTTTCCGCGGAGGTCGGGAGGCTACACCTTC. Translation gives CASSFFPRRSGGYTF.

CDR3 residues: CASSRPPWSDGYTF. For the CDR3, the DNA is TGTGCCAGCAGCCGTCCACCCTGGTCGGATGGCTACACCTTC. V is TRBV5-6 and J is TRBJ1-2; D not resolved. This CDR3 is built from 14 residues. Trimming removed 4 bases at V and 6 bases at J, with 16 bases between. CDR1 is SGHDT, CDR2 YYEEEE, per germline.

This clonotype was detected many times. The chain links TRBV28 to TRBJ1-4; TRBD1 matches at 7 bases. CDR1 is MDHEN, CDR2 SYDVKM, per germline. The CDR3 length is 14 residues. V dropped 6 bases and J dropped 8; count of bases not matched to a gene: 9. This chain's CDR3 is CASRGPGQWEKLFF. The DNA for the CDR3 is TGTGCCAGCAGGGGGCCGGGACAGTGGGAAAAACTGTTTTTT.

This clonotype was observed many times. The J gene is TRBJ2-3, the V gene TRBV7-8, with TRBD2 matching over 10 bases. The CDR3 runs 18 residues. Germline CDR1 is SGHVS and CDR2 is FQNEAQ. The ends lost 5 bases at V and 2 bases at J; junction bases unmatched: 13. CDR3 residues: CASSPPPSSGGFTDTQYF. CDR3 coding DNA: TGTGCCAGCAGCCCCCCACCCTCTAGCGGGGGATTCACAGATACGCAGTATTTT.

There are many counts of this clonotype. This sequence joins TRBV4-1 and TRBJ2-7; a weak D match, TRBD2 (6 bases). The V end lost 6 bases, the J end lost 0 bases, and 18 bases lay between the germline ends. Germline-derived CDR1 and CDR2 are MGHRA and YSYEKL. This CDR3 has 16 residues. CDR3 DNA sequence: TGCGCCAGCAGTCCGGATTATAGCGGCAGCTCCTACGAGCAGTACTTC. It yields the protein CASSPDYSGSSYEQYF.

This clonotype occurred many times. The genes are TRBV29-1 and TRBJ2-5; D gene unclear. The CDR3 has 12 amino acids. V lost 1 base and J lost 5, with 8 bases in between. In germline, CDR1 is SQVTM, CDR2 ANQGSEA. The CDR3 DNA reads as TGCAGCGTTGAAGCCTCCACCGAGACCCAGTACTTC. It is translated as CSVEASTETQYF.

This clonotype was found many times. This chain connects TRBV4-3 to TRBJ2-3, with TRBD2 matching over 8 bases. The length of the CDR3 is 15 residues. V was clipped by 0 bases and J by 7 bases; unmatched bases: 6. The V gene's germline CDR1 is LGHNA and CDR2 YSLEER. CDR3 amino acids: CASSQEAGAPHTQYF. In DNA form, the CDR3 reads TGCGCCAGCAGCCAAGAAGCGGGGGCCCCTCATACGCAGTATTTT.

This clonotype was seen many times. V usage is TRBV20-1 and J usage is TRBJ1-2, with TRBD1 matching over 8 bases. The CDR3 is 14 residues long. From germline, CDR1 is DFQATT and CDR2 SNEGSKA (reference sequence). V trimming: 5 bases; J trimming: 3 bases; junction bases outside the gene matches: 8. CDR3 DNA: TGCAGTGCTGGTACTGGACAGGGCTACTATGGCTACACCTTC. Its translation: CSAGTGQGYYGYTF.

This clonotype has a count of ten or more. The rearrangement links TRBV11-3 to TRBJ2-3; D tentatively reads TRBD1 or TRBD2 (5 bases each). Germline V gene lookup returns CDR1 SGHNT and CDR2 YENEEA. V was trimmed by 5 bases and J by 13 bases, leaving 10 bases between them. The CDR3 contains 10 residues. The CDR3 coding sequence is TGTGCCAGCAGCGGGACCAGGAAGTATTTT. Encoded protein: CASSGTRKYF. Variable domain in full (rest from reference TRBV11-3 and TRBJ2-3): EAGVVQSPRYKIIEKKQPVAFWCNPISGHNTLYWYLQNLGQGPELLIRYENEEAVDDSQLPKDRFSAERLKGVDSTLKIQPAELGDSAVYLCASSGTRKYFGPGTRLTVL.

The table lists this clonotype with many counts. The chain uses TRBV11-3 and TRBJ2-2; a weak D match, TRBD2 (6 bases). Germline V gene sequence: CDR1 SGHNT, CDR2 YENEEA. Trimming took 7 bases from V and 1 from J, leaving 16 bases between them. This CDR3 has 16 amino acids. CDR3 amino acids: CASNGGGQVNTGELFF. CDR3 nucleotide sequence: TGTGCCAGCAATGGGGGAGGCCAAGTGAACACCGGGGAGCTGTTTTTT.

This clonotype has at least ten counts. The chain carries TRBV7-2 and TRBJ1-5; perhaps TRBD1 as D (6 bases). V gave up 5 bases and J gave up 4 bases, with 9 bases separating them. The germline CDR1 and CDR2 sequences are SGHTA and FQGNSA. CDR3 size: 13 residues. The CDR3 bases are TGTGCCAGCAGCATCAGGGGAAATCAGCCCCAGCATTTT. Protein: CASSIRGNQPQHF.

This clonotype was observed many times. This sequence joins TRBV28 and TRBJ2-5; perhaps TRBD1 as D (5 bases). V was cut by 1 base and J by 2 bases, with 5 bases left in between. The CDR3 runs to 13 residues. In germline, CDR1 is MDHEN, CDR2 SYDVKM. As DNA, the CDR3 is TGTGCCAGCAGTTTATACAGGCAAGAGACCCAGTACTTC. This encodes CASSLYRQETQYF.

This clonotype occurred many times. CDR3 loop: CASSGAGTALIGKAFF. Written as DNA, the CDR3 is TGTGCCAGCAGTGGGGCCGGGACAGCCCTCATCGGGAAAGCTTTCTTT. The chain couples TRBV2 to TRBJ1-1, with 7 bases matching TRBD1. Per germline, CDR1 SNHLY and CDR2 FYNNEI. CDR3 length equals 16 residues. J lost 9 bases, V lost 4 bases, and 17 bases had no gene match.

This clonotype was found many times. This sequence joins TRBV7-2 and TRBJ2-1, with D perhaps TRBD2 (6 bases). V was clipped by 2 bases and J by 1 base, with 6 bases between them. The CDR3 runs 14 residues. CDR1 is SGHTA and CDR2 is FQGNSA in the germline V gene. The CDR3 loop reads CASSLRGSYNEQFF. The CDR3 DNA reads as TGTGCCAGCAGCTTACGGGGGTCCTACAATGAGCAGTTCTTC.

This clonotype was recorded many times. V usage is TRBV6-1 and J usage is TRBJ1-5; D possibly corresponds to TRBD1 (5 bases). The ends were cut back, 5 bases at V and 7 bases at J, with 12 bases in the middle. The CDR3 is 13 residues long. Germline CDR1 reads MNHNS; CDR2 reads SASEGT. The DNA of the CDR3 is TGTGCCAGCAGTTCAGGGTTCTGGCAGCCCCAGCATTTT. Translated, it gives CASSSGFWQPQHF.

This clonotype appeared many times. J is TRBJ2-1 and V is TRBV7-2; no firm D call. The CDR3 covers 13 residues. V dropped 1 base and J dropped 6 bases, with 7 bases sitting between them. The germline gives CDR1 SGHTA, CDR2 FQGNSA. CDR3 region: CASSLGGSNEQFF. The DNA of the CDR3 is TGTGCCAGCAGCTTAGGAGGTAGCAATGAGCAGTTCTTC. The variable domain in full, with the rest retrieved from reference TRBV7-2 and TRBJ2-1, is GAGVSQSPSNKVTEKGKDVELRCDPISGHTALYWYRQSLGQGLEFLIYFQGNSAPDKSGLPSDRFSAERTGGSVSTLTIQRTQQEDSAVYLCASSLGGSNEQFFGPGTRLTVL.

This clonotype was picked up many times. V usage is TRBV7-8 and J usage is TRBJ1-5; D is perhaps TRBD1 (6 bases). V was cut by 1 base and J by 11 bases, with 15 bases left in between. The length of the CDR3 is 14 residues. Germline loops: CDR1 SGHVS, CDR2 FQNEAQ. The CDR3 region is CASSLDRVPRAQHF. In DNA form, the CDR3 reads TGTGCCAGCAGCTTAGACAGGGTTCCAAGAGCCCAGCATTTT.

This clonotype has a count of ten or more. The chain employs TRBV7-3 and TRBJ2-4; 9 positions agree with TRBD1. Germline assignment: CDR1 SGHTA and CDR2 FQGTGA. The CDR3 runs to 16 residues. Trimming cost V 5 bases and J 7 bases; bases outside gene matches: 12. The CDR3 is CASSLDGTGKGNIQYF. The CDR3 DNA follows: TGTGCCAGCAGCCTAGACGGGACAGGGAAGGGGAACATTCAGTACTTC.

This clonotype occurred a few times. The chain's CDR3 is CASSLRQGVKAFF. In nucleotides, the CDR3 is TGTGCCAGCAGCTTACGACAGGGTGTTAAGGCTTTCTTT. V usage is TRBV7-8 and J usage is TRBJ1-1, with 7 bases fitting TRBD1. CDR3 length equals 13 residues. CDR1 is SGHVS and CDR2 is FQNEAQ in the germline V gene. V was pared by 2 bases and J by 11 bases, with 8 bases of the junction left unmatched.

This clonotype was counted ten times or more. The CDR3 here is CASSLEAGVILEQFF. For the CDR3, the DNA is TGTGCCAGCAGCTTAGAAGCGGGAGTAATCCTTGAGCAGTTCTTC. The chain has TRBV7-8 and TRBJ2-1; 8 bases align to TRBD2. The ends lost 1 base at V and 9 bases at J; junction bases unmatched: 8. CDR1 SGHVS and CDR2 FQNEAQ come from the germline V gene. CDR3 length: 15 amino acids.

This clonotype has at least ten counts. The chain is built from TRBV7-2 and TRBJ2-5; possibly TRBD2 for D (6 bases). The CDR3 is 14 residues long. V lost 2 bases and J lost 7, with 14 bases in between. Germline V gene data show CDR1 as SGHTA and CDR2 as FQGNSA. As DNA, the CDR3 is TGTGCCAGCAGCTTAATTCGGGGGTTCGGGACCCAGTACTTC. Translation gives CASSLIRGFGTQYF.

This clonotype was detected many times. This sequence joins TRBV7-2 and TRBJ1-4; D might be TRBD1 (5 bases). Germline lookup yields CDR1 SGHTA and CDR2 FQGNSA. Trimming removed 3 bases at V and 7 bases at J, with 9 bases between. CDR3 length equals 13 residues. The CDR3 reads CASSLLGGEKLFF. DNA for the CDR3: TGTGCCAGCAGCTTGTTGGGGGGTGAAAAACTGTTTTTT.

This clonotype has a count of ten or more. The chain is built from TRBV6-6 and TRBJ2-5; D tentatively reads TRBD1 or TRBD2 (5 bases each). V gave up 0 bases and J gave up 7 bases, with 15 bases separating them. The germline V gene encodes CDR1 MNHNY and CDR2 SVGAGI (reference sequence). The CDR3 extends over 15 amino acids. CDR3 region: CASSYSKGTLGTQYF. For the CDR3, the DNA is TGTGCCAGCAGTTACTCGAAGGGGACCTTGGGGACCCAGTACTTC.

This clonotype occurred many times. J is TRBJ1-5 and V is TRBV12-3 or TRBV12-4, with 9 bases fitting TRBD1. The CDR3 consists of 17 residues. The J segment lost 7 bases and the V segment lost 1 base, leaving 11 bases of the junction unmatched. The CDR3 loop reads CASSLDGWGQGWQPQHF. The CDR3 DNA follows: TGTGCCAGCAGTTTAGACGGTTGGGGACAGGGATGGCAGCCCCAGCATTTT.

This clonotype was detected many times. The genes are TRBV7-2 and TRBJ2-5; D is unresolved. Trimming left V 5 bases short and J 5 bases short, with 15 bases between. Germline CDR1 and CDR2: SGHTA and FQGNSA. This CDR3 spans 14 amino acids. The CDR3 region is CASSPRGLRETQYF. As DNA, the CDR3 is TGTGCCAGCAGCCCTCGTGGGCTTAGGGAGACCCAGTACTTC.

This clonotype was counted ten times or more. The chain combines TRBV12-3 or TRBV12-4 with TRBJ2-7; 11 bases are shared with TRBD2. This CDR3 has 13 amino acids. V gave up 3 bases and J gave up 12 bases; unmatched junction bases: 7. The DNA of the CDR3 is TGTGCCAGCAGTTTGGTTGCTAGCGGGAGGCCGTACTTC. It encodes CASSLVASGRPYF.